What follows are 25 T cell receptor beta chains derived from one specimen sequenced in a study of Ad26.COV2.S vaccination and SARS-CoV-2 variants. The sample's treatment: approximately 18 received Ad26.COV2.S at low or high dose, single or two shots; roughly 5 received placebo; per-sample allocation not given. Day 63 after the first vaccine or placebo injection was the time point for sampling. Method: immunoSEQ multiplex PCR; TCRdb's copy keeps in-frame clones and lacks some. Among under 500,000 clones, around 93% were seen once, and the ten largest hold more than 1.5%. This specimen consisted of peripheral blood, obtained in a trial of Ad26.COV2.S vaccine versus placebo. These receptors all come from a person aged 18-65 years who received the Ad26.COV2.S COVID-19 vaccine or a placebo.

The chain uses TRBV18 and TRBJ1-5; TRBD1 matches at 7 bases. The germline gives CDR1 KGHSH, CDR2 LQKENI. Trimming took 5 bases from V and 4 from J; bases not matched to a gene: 5. This CDR3 spans 14 amino acids. The CDR3 is CASSDRAQNQPQHF. CDR3 sequence (DNA): TGTGCCAGCTCAGACAGGGCCCAGAATCAGCCCCAGCATTTT. The entire variable domain, with the rest obtained from reference TRBV18 and TRBJ1-5, is as follows: NAGVMQNPRHLVRRRGQEARLRCSPMKGHSHVYWYRQLPEEGLKFMVYLQKENIIDESGMPKERFSAEFPKEGPSILRIQQVVRGDSAAYFCASSDRAQNQPQHFGDGTRLSIL.

This chain links TRBV19 with TRBJ2-1; D possibly matches TRBD1 or TRBD2 (5 bases each). Germline V gene lookup returns CDR1 LNHDA and CDR2 SQIVND (reference sequence). Between the trimmed V and J ends, which lost 5 bases and 5 bases, there was a span of 19 bases. The CDR3 runs 16 residues. The CDR3 here is CASSVHSGLGDNEQFF. The CDR3 DNA follows: TGTGCCAGTAGTGTACACAGCGGATTGGGGGACAATGAGCAGTTCTTC.

This clone was counted only a few times. V and J are TRBV2 and TRBJ2-3; possibly TRBD1 or TRBD2 for D (6 bases each). Germline assignment: CDR1 SNHLY and CDR2 FYNNEI. This CDR3 spans 16 amino acids. The germline V and J ends were trimmed by 6 bases and 2 bases, with 18 bases remaining between them. CDR3 protein: CASRGRVGGLTDTQYF. CDR3 nucleotide sequence: TGTGCCAGCAGAGGCAGGGTCGGGGGCCTCACAGATACGCAGTATTTT.

The chain recombines TRBV5-1 with TRBJ1-1; 7 nucleotides align to TRBD1. The CDR3 sequence is 14 residues long. Unmatched junction bases numbered 6, after V lost 2 bases and J lost 5 bases. Germline lookup yields CDR1 SGHRS and CDR2 YFSETQ. In nucleotides, the CDR3 is TGCGCCAGCAGCTTCAGGGGGGTGGGTACTGAAGCTTTCTTT. Residues: CASSFRGVGTEAFF.

This clone was recorded only once. Germline and junction disagree at one end, which may indicate a read error. The V call is TRBV27, the J call TRBJ2-1; tentative D call: TRBD1 (6 bases). This CDR3 comprises 13 residues. Germline V gene sequence: CDR1 MNHEY, CDR2 SMNVEV (reference sequence). The CDR3 spells CASSFSTGWGIVF. CDR3 in DNA: TGTGCCAGCAGTTTCAGTACAGGGTGGGGTATTGTCTTC.

This rearrangement joins TRBV19 to TRBJ2-7, with 8 positions matching TRBD1. V was clipped by 3 bases and J by 0 bases; unmatched bases: 7. The germline gives CDR1 LNHDA, CDR2 SQIVND (reference sequence). The CDR3 loop spans 16 amino acids. CDR3 in amino acids: CASSIRAGGASYEQYF. The CDR3 nucleotides are TGTGCCAGTAGTATCCGGGCAGGGGGCGCCTCCTACGAGCAGTACTTC.

V usage is TRBV7-9 and J usage is TRBJ1-2; TRBD1 is a possible D gene (5 bases). The V and J ends lost 3 bases and 6 bases respectively, with 20 bases between them. The length of the CDR3 is 16 residues. CDR1 and CDR2 (germline): SEHNR, FQNEAQ (reference sequence). This chain's CDR3 is CASSFSTGRPVDGYTF. The CDR3, as DNA: TGTGCCAGCAGCTTTTCGACGGGACGCCCTGTAGATGGCTACACCTTC.

This clone showed up just once. The genes are TRBV12-3 or TRBV12-4 and TRBJ1-2; no clear D. The V end lost 1 base, the J end lost 7 bases, and 10 bases lay between the germline ends. The CDR3 totals 13 residues. In nucleotides, the CDR3 is TGTGCCAGCAGTTTAGTTGTAGGTACTGGCTACACCTTC. It yields the protein CASSLVVGTGYTF.

V is TRBV4-1 and J is TRBJ2-3; 7 nucleotides align to TRBD1. The CDR3 is 16 residues long. CDR1 is MGHRA and CDR2 is YSYEKL in the germline V gene. J gave up 0 bases and V 0 bases, and 3 bases lay outside the gene matches. Here the CDR3 DNA reads TGCGCCAGCAGCCAAGAGGGACAGCCGAGCACAGATACGCAGTATTTT. It translates to CASSQEGQPSTDTQYF.

This chain connects TRBV9 to TRBJ1-1; D remains ambiguous. This CDR3 is 15 amino acids long. From germline, CDR1 is SGDLS and CDR2 YYNGEE. Trimming left V 0 bases short and J 3 bases short, with 12 bases between. CDR3 sequence (DNA): TGTGCCAGCAGCGTAGCTGGGCTTCCTTACACTGAAGCTTTCTTT. The encoded protein is CASSVAGLPYTEAFF.

A note on this clone: A much larger clonotype is one base distant, so this may be a read error. V and J are TRBV12-3 or TRBV12-4 and TRBJ1-2, with 7 nucleotides matching TRBD1. J lost 2 bases, V lost 4 bases, and 1 base had no gene match. The CDR3 runs to 13 residues. CDR3 bases: TGTGCCAGCAGTTCGGGACAGAACTATGGCTACACCTTC. As protein: CASSSGQNYGYTF.

The rearrangement uses TRBV18 and TRBJ2-1; perhaps TRBD2 as D (5 bases). The CDR3 extends over 14 amino acids. Trimming removed 4 bases at V and 3 bases at J, with 10 bases between. Per the germline V gene, CDR1 is KGHSH and CDR2 is LQKENI. For the CDR3, the DNA is TGTGCCAGCTCACTCGACGGGGTCTACAATGAGCAGTTCTTC. This encodes CASSLDGVYNEQFF.

A word on this clone: This sample includes further DNA sequences coding for the same CDR3. V usage is TRBV7-9 and J usage is TRBJ1-3, with D hard to call. V dropped 1 base and J dropped 3 bases, with 7 bases sitting between them. Germline V CDR1 and CDR2: SEHNR, FQNEAQ (reference sequence). CDR3 length: 14 amino acids. CDR3 DNA sequence: TGTGCCAGCAGCTTAGTGGCCAGTGGAAACACCATATATTTT. Translation: CASSLVASGNTIYF. Drawing the rest from reference TRBV7-9 and TRBJ1-3, the complete variable domain is DTGVSQNPRHKITKRGQNVTFRCDPISEHNRLYWYRQTLGQGPEFLTYFQNEAQLEKSRLLSDRFSAERPKGSFSTLEIQRTEQGDSAMYLCASSLVASGNTIYFGEGSWLTVV.

Notes on this clone: The same CDR3 can be traced to other DNA sequences in this sample. The chain carries TRBV30 and TRBJ1-1, with 7 bases that match TRBD1. This CDR3 contains 14 residues. Germline loops: CDR1 GTSNPN, CDR2 SVGIG (reference sequence). J lost 0 bases, V lost 0 bases, and 1 base had no gene match. The CDR3 nucleotides are TGTGCCTGGAGTGTTGGGACAGTGAACACTGAAGCTTTCTTT. Translation: CAWSVGTVNTEAFF.

V and J are TRBV7-2 and TRBJ2-1; 8 nucleotides line up with TRBD1. This CDR3 is built from 16 residues. V shed 1 base and J 3 bases; nucleotides not matched to a gene: 5. The germline V gene has CDR1 SGHTA and CDR2 FQGNSA. CDR3 coding DNA: TGTGCCAGCAGCTTAGGACAGGGGCTTATCTACAATGAGCAGTTCTTC. Its protein product is CASSLGQGLIYNEQFF.

This chain connects TRBV5-1 to TRBJ2-5, with a tentative D call TRBD1 (6 bases). The germline CDR1 and CDR2 sequences are SGHRS and YFSETQ. The CDR3 spans 15 residues. V lost 4 bases and J 2 bases, leaving 15 bases between the germline ends. The CDR3 sequence is CASSTLGQRQETQYF. In DNA form, the CDR3 reads TGCGCCAGCAGCACCCTCGGACAGAGACAAGAGACCCAGTACTTC.

The V call is TRBV5-1, the J call TRBJ1-1; D perhaps matches TRBD1 (6 bases). CDR3 length: 18 residues. The germline CDR1 and CDR2 sequences are SGHRS and YFSETQ. With 0 bases removed from V and 1 base from J, the gap between germline ends came to 19 bases. This CDR3 is CASSLALWQGRGNTEAFF. The CDR3 DNA reads TGCGCCAGCAGCTTGGCCCTGTGGCAGGGGAGGGGGAACACTGAAGCTTTCTTT.

The chain carries TRBV12-3 or TRBV12-4 and TRBJ1-2, with 8 bases aligning to TRBD1. CDR3 length: 12 amino acids. Losses at the gene ends were 7 bases for V and 5 bases for J; bases not matched to a gene: 3. CDR3 sequence: CASTRQGYGYTF. CDR3 bases: TGTGCCAGCACCCGACAGGGGTATGGCTACACCTTC.

The rearrangement joins TRBV7-2 to TRBJ1-6, with TRBD1 identical over 8 bases. In germline, CDR1 is SGHTA, CDR2 FQGNSA. V gave up 6 bases and J gave up 5 bases; unmatched junction bases: 6. This CDR3 is built from 15 residues. The CDR3 coding sequence is TGTGCCAGCAGGCTATTGGACAGGGATAATTCACCCCTCCACTTT. Encoded protein: CASRLLDRDNSPLHF. The whole variable domain, remainder taken from reference TRBV7-2 and TRBJ1-6, is GAGVSQSPSNKVTEKGKDVELRCDPISGHTALYWYRQSLGQGLEFLIYFQGNSAPDKSGLPSDRFSAERTGGSVSTLTIQRTQQEDSAVYLCASRLLDRDNSPLHFGNGTRLTVT.

This clone was found a few times. V is TRBV27 and J is TRBJ1-1; 9 bases are shared with TRBD1. The CDR3 is 14 residues long. The germline CDR1 and CDR2 sequences are MNHEY and SMNVEV (reference sequence). J lost 4 bases, V lost 5 bases, and 5 bases had no gene match. The CDR3 reads CASSTGGSGTEAFF. The CDR3 DNA follows: TGTGCCAGCAGTACAGGGGGCTCGGGCACTGAAGCTTTCTTT.

CDR3 coding DNA: TGTGCCAGCAGCAAAGGGGTAAGGATACTAAACCACACTGAAGCTTTCTTT. The encoded protein is CASSKGVRILNHTEAFF. The rearrangement joins TRBV21-1 to TRBJ1-1. TRBV21-1 is assigned pseudogene status. This CDR3 has 17 residues.

This chain uses TRBV23-1 with TRBJ1-5; possible D gene TRBD1, 6 bases. TRBV23-1 falls under the ORF class, with uncertain function. The CDR3 extends over 16 amino acids. V gave up 0 bases and J gave up 2 bases, with 11 bases separating them. CDR3 in amino acids: CASSQSYRDCNQPQHF. In nucleotides, the CDR3 is TGCGCCAGCAGTCAATCGTACAGGGACTGCAATCAGCCCCAGCATTTT.

The chain couples TRBV27 to TRBJ1-3; 9 nucleotides align to TRBD1. Germline CDR1 and CDR2: MNHEY and SMNVEV (reference sequence). V was pared by 6 bases and J by 2 bases, with 2 bases of the junction left unmatched. The length of the CDR3 is 14 residues. The DNA for the CDR3 is TGTGCCAGCAGAACAGGGGGCACTGGAAACACCATATATTTT. It encodes CASRTGGTGNTIYF.

This clone has a single count. The chain recombines TRBV7-2 with TRBJ2-1; 11 bases agree with TRBD2. CDR3 size: 18 residues. Looked up from germline, CDR1 is SGHTA and CDR2 is FQGNSA. V lost 4 bases and J lost 7; bases outside the gene matches: 15. This CDR3 is CASSSLPFIAGGRNEQFF. The DNA of the CDR3 is TGTGCCAGCAGCTCCTTGCCCTTCATAGCGGGGGGGCGAAATGAGCAGTTCTTC.

In its sample, this clone was seen once. The chain joins TRBV30 to TRBJ2-1; 8 bases are a match to TRBD1. CDR3 length: 13 amino acids. The germline gives CDR1 GTSNPN, CDR2 SVGIG (reference sequence). The junction had 4 bases not matched to a gene; V was cut back by 4 bases and J by 5 bases. DNA for the CDR3: TGTGCCTGGAAGGGGACAGGTAACAATGAGCAGTTCTTC. Encoded protein: CAWKGTGNNEQFF.